A selection of T cell receptor beta chains follows, all from one sample in a study of regulatory T cells in long-lasting Graves disease. Via MiXCR, TCRdb re-called the multiplex PCR reads, giving one row per CDR3 protein. The top ten hold over 25% of the sample, which has about 340,000 distinct CDR3 sequences, around 19% seen once. The sequencing here drew on peripheral blood mononuclear cells (PBMCs), taken when the disease was refractory, from a patient treated with antithyroid drugs. The receptors derive from a female donor with Graves disease. Both conserved end residues are part of each CDR3. D genes are given only for firm matches. Clone size is stated in some rows and not others, as once, few, many or a class when expanded.

abundance	v_gene	j_gene	d_gene	CDR3nt	CDR3aa
many	TRBV11-2	TRBJ2-7	.	TGTGCCAGCAGGCCCTCCGGGACCGGGGCTTACGAGCAGTACTTC	CASRPSGTGAYEQYF
.	TRBV20-1	TRBJ2-3	TRBD1	TGCAGTGCAGAGGGGGCGAAGACAGATACGCAGTATTTT	CSAEGAKTDTQYF
.	TRBV6-5	TRBJ2-7	.	TGTGCCAGCAGTTATACAGCCCCCCTAGCAGACTACGAGCAGTACTTC	CASSYTAPLADYEQYF
.	TRBV5-1	TRBJ2-7	.	TGCGCCAGCAGCCCCCTTGGACAGATTCAGCTCTACGAGCAGTACTTC	CASSPLGQIQLYEQYF
many	TRBV28	TRBJ2-6	.	TGTGCCAGCAGTTTCGCAGGGTCGAGGGGGGCCAACGTCCTGACTTTC	CASSFAGSRGANVLTF
many	TRBV6-1	TRBJ2-7	TRBD2	TGTGCCAGCAGACCAGCGGGGGGCAATTCCTACGAGCAGTACTTC	CASRPAGGNSYEQYF
many	TRBV11-2	TRBJ1-1	.	TGTGCCAGCAGCTCAGGGAACACTGAAGCTTTCTTT	CASSSGNTEAFF
.	TRBV3-1	TRBJ1-1	.	TGTGCCAGCAGCCAAGGATCGCACGTCTTGAGGAACACTGAAGCTTTCTTT	CASSQGSHVLRNTEAFF
few	TRBV5-1	TRBJ1-1	TRBD1	TGCGCCAGCAGGCGGGACAGGGGGCAGGTGAACACTGAAGCTTTCTTT	CASRRDRGQVNTEAFF
.	TRBV20-1	TRBJ1-2	.	TGCAGTGCTAGAGCTTGGGAACAATATGGCTACACCTTC	CSARAWEQYGYTF
.	TRBV30	TRBJ2-1	.	TGTGCCTGGAGTGGCCCCGCCGCCCACAGGGTCACCTACAATGAGCAGTTCTTC	CAWSGPAAHRVTYNEQFF
.	TRBV4-3	TRBJ2-2	TRBD2	TGCGCCAGCAGCCAGGAGCGGGGGACGTACACCGGGGAGCTGTTTTTT	CASSQERGTYTGELFF
.	TRBV10-2	TRBJ1-3	TRBD1	TGCGCCAGCAGTAGCCTCCGGGACAGTAAAGATGAAAACACCATATATTTT	CASSSLRDSKDENTIYF
many	TRBV2	TRBJ2-2	.	TGTGCCAGCAGTGGTAGATACACCGGGGAGCTGTTTTTT	CASSGRYTGELFF
few	TRBV28	TRBJ2-1	.	TGTGCCAGCAGTTTTAGACTGGTCTGGGATGAGCAGTTCTTC	CASSFRLVWDEQFF
once	TRBV7-2	TRBJ2-7	TRBD2	TGTGCCAGCAGCCCAGGCGGGGGGGATGGCGAGCAGTACTTC	CASSPGGGDGEQYF
few	TRBV5-1	TRBJ1-1	.	TGCGCCAGCAGTTCCCGGCCCCGAGGGGACACTGAAGCTTTCTTT	CASSSRPRGDTEAFF
many	TRBV28	TRBJ2-7	.	TGTGCCAGCAGTTCGAAGTACGCGGACATCTACGAGCAGTACTTC	CASSSKYADIYEQYF
many	TRBV28	TRBJ1-5	TRBD1	TGTGCCAGCAGTTTTTGGTACAGGGGTGACCAGCCCCAGCATTTT	CASSFWYRGDQPQHF
many	TRBV29-1	TRBJ2-7	.	TGCAGTGTTTTCAGGGGTTACGAGCAGTACTTC	CSVFRGYEQYF
.	TRBV27	TRBJ1-2	.	TGTGCCAGCAGTCCCTGGGACACCTACTATGGCTACACCTTC	CASSPWDTYYGYTF
many	TRBV20-1	TRBJ1-1	.	TGCAGTGCTAGAGTGGTCCTACAGCGGAACACTGAAGCTTTCTTT	CSARVVLQRNTEAFF
.	TRBV7-3	TRBJ2-4	TRBD1	TGTGCCAGCAGCTCACCGGGACAGGGGGTTGCAAACATTCAGTACTTC	CASSSPGQGVANIQYF
few	TRBV10-3	TRBJ2-1	.	TGTGCCATCAGTGAGTTCCCGTTGGTTGAGCAGTTCTTC	CAISEFPLVEQFF